This is a list of T cell receptor beta chains from one sample in a study of cytomegalovirus exposure and HLA in healthy donors. TCRdb's table, derived via immunoSEQ multiplex PCR, lists solely in-frame clones and lacks some. The repertoire consists of some 340,000 clones, with about nine tenths occurring once and the leading ten covering roughly 1.1%. Sequencing was performed on PBMCs. The receptors stem from a woman aged 30 to 39 in good health and CMV-seropositive. The CDR3 runs from the conserved cysteine through the conserved F or W. A D gene is named only where the DNA matches it firmly. The size entry is marked missing in some rows and otherwise reads once, few, many or a size class.

V: TRBV6-1
size: .
D: .
J: TRBJ1-5
DNA: TGTGCCAGCAGTGAAGCTGGAGGGTTCCAGCCCCAGCATTTT
CDR3: CASSEAGGFQPQHF

V: TRBV2
size: .
D: .
J: TRBJ1-1
DNA: TGTGCCAGCAGCGAGGAGTGGGGTGAAGCTTTCTTT
CDR3: CASSEEWGEAFF

V: TRBV9
size: .
D: .
J: TRBJ2-2
DNA: TGTGCCAGCAGCGTAGGAGCGGGGAACACCGGGGAGCTGTTTTTT
CDR3: CASSVGAGNTGELFF

V: TRBV9
size: .
D: .
J: TRBJ1-1
DNA: TGTGCCAGCAGCGTAGCTGGAGGGGAGACTGAAGCTTTCTTT
CDR3: CASSVAGGETEAFF

V: TRBV2
size: .
D: TRBD1
J: TRBJ1-5
DNA: TGTGCCAGCAGTGAATTCGGGGACAGGGGGCTGGGTAATCAGCCCCAGCATTTT
CDR3: CASSEFGDRGLGNQPQHF

V: TRBV18
size: .
D: .
J: TRBJ2-2
DNA: TGTGCCAGCTCACCACCAAGCGCCGACACCGGGGAGCTGTTTTTT
CDR3: CASSPPSADTGELFF

V: TRBV7-6
size: .
D: TRBD1
J: TRBJ2-7
DNA: TGTGCCAGCAGCTTCCCGGGACAGGGGTTCGAGCAGTACTTC
CDR3: CASSFPGQGFEQYF

V: TRBV29-1
size: .
D: .
J: TRBJ2-3
DNA: TGCAGCGTCGCAGGGGATTCGGCAGATACGCAGTATTTT
CDR3: CSVAGDSADTQYF

V: TRBV29-1
size: .
D: .
J: TRBJ1-3
DNA: TGCAGCGTTGGTCAGCCCGAGGGTGGAAACACCATATATTTT
CDR3: CSVGQPEGGNTIYF

V: TRBV5-4
size: .
D: .
J: TRBJ2-5
DNA: TGTGCCAGCAGCCCAGGACGAAATACTCCGGGGACCCAGTACTTC
CDR3: CASSPGRNTPGTQYF

V: TRBV14
size: .
D: .
J: TRBJ2-7
DNA: TGTGCCAGCAGCCAAGGAGGGTTCTACGAGCAGTACTTC
CDR3: CASSQGGFYEQYF

V: TRBV27
size: .
D: TRBD1
J: TRBJ2-7
DNA: TGTGCCAGCAGTTTATCGCGGACAGGAAGGGAGCAGTACTTC
CDR3: CASSLSRTGREQYF

V: TRBV28
size: .
D: .
J: TRBJ1-2
DNA: TGTGTGACCCAGAGCGGTGGCTACACCTTC
CDR3: CVTQSGGYTF

V: TRBV2
size: .
D: TRBD1
J: TRBJ1-2
DNA: TGTGCCAGCAGTGGACAGGGTGGAGGCTACACCTTC
CDR3: CASSGQGGGYTF

V: TRBV4-3
size: few
D: TRBD1
J: TRBJ2-6
DNA: TGCGCCAGCAGCCAAGGCCCCGGGACAGGGGTCTCTGGGGCCAACGTCCTGACTTTC
CDR3: CASSQGPGTGVSGANVLTF

V: TRBV6-5
size: .
D: .
J: TRBJ2-6
DNA: TGTGCCAGCAGTCCCGGTTTTTCTGGGGCCAACGTCCTGACTTTC
CDR3: CASSPGFSGANVLTF

V: TRBV4-1
size: .
D: TRBD2
J: TRBJ2-1
DNA: TGCGCCAGCAGCCAAGAGGAAGCGGGGAGATCCTACAATGAGCAGTTCTTC
CDR3: CASSQEEAGRSYNEQFF

V: TRBV20-1
size: .
D: TRBD1
J: TRBJ1-2
DNA: TGCAGTGCCAACAGGGGGGATGGCTACACCTTC
CDR3: CSANRGDGYTF

V: TRBV9
size: few
D: .
J: TRBJ1-2
DNA: TGTGCCAGCAGCGTAGGCGGTTCGGGTGGCGGCTATGGCTACACCTTC
CDR3: CASSVGGSGGGYGYTF

V: TRBV4-1
size: .
D: .
J: TRBJ1-2
DNA: TGCGCCAGCAGCCAAGATATAGGATCCGGCGCACATGGCTACACCTTC
CDR3: CASSQDIGSGAHGYTF

V: TRBV27
size: once
D: TRBD1
J: TRBJ1-5
DNA: TGTGCCAGCAACCGGGACAGGGTGGGAGTTGGCAATCAGCCCCAGCATTTT
CDR3: CASNRDRVGVGNQPQHF

V: TRBV6-1
size: .
D: TRBD1
J: TRBJ1-2
DNA: TGTGCCAGCAGTGAAGCTCGGACAGGGGATCGGAGGGGCTATGGCTACACCTTC
CDR3: CASSEARTGDRRGYGYTF

V: TRBV7-3
size: .
D: .
J: TRBJ2-1
DNA: TGTGCCAGCAGCAAATTTGCCCCCACAGGGCTCTCCTACAATGAGCAGTTCTTC
CDR3: CASSKFAPTGLSYNEQFF

V: TRBV15
size: .
D: TRBD2
J: TRBJ2-1
DNA: TGTGCCACCAGCAGATCGGGACTAGCGGGGGTCAATGAGCAGTTCTTC
CDR3: CATSRSGLAGVNEQFF

V: TRBV11-1
size: .
D: TRBD1
J: TRBJ2-7
DNA: TGTGCCAGCAGCCGAGACAGGGGGGCAACCTACGAGCAGTACTTC
CDR3: CASSRDRGATYEQYF

V: TRBV9
size: .
D: .
J: TRBJ1-6
DNA: TGTGCCAGCAGCACTCAAATAGGGATCAATTCAGCCCTCCACTTT
CDR3: CASSTQIGINSALHF

V: TRBV28
size: .
D: .
J: TRBJ2-7
DNA: TGTGCCAGCAGTTTTAGACTCACAGGGACCTACGAGCAGTACTTC
CDR3: CASSFRLTGTYEQYF

V: TRBV30
size: .
D: TRBD2
J: TRBJ2-1
DNA: TGTGCCTGGACCCAACTAGCGGGAGTTCGGGGTGAGCAGTTCTTC
CDR3: CAWTQLAGVRGEQFF

V: TRBV29-1
size: .
D: .
J: TRBJ2-5
DNA: TGCAGCGTCACGGGACATCGCCAAGAGACCCAGTACTTC
CDR3: CSVTGHRQETQYF

V: TRBV27
size: .
D: TRBD2
J: TRBJ2-7
DNA: TGTGCCAGCAGTCCAATAGCGGGGGAGAGCTCCTACGAGCAGTACTTC
CDR3: CASSPIAGESSYEQYF

V: TRBV13
size: once
D: .
J: TRBJ2-1
DNA: TGTGCCAGCTCCCAACGACCATCTCCGAGGGATGAGCAGTTCTTC
CDR3: CASSQRPSPRDEQFF

V: TRBV7-2
size: .
D: TRBD1
J: TRBJ2-5
DNA: TGTGCCAGCAGCTTAGACAGGGGGCCAGGGGAGACCCAGTACTTC
CDR3: CASSLDRGPGETQYF

V: TRBV2
size: .
D: .
J: TRBJ2-5
DNA: TGTGCCAGCAGTGAAAACCTAGCGTCCCAGTACCAAGAGACCCAGTACTTC
CDR3: CASSENLASQYQETQYF

V: TRBV7-8
size: .
D: .
J: TRBJ2-7
DNA: TGTGCCAGCAGCTTAGCTGGGGGTTACGAGCAGTACTTC
CDR3: CASSLAGGYEQYF

V: TRBV6-6
size: .
D: TRBD1
J: TRBJ1-2
DNA: TGTGCCAGCAGTTACTCGGTGACAGGGTTTAACTATGGCTACACCTTC
CDR3: CASSYSVTGFNYGYTF

V: TRBV19
size: .
D: .
J: TRBJ1-5
DNA: TGTGCCAGTAGTACCAGGGGTAGCAATCAGCCCCAGCATTTT
CDR3: CASSTRGSNQPQHF

V: TRBV2
size: .
D: .
J: TRBJ2-6
DNA: TGTGCCAGCAGTGAAAGGGAGGGGGCCAACGTCCTGACTTTC
CDR3: CASSEREGANVLTF

V: TRBV6-5
size: once
D: .
J: TRBJ1-4
DNA: TGTGCCAGCAGTGCCTTGGGTGCAACTAATGAAAAACTGTTTTTT
CDR3: CASSALGATNEKLFF

V: TRBV5-1
size: .
D: .
J: TRBJ1-2
DNA: TGCGCCAGCAGCGCCGACAGTTATGGCTACACCTTC
CDR3: CASSADSYGYTF

V: TRBV13
size: .
D: TRBD1
J: TRBJ1-1
DNA: TGTGCCAGCAGCTCGCCGACAGGGGGGGTGACTGAAGCTTTCTTT
CDR3: CASSSPTGGVTEAFF

V: TRBV5-1
size: .
D: .
J: TRBJ1-1
DNA: TGCGCCAGCAGCTTGAGGCCCAGGGGTGAAGCTTTCTTT
CDR3: CASSLRPRGEAFF

V: TRBV27
size: once
D: TRBD1
J: TRBJ1-1
DNA: TGTGCCAGCAAGCGACAGGGTACTGAAGCTTTCTTT
CDR3: CASKRQGTEAFF

V: TRBV5-6
size: .
D: .
J: TRBJ1-4
DNA: TGTGCCAGCAGCTTGGTCGTAACAGGACTAGCAACTAATGAAAAACTGTTTTTT
CDR3: CASSLVVTGLATNEKLFF

V: TRBV19
size: .
D: .
J: TRBJ2-2
DNA: TGTGCCAGCCATGACCAAGGACGTATAAACACCGGGGAGCTGTTTTTT
CDR3: CASHDQGRINTGELFF

V: TRBV10-3
size: .
D: TRBD1
J: TRBJ1-2
DNA: TGTGCCATCAGTGACAGGGGGCTTAACTATGGCTACACCTTC
CDR3: CAISDRGLNYGYTF

V: TRBV7-2
size: .
D: .
J: TRBJ2-2
DNA: TGTGCCAGCAGACCCACAAGGGGGATCACCGGGGAGCTGTTTTTT
CDR3: CASRPTRGITGELFF

V: TRBV6-5
size: .
D: .
J: TRBJ2-1
DNA: TGTGCCACCCTGGGCCAAGGTCTCCGGTTCTTC
CDR3: CATLGQGLRFF

V: TRBV19
size: .
D: .
J: TRBJ2-7
DNA: TGTGCCAGTAGTATACGGCAGGGCAACTACGAGCAGTACTTC
CDR3: CASSIRQGNYEQYF

V: TRBV30
size: few
D: TRBD1
J: TRBJ1-3
DNA: TGTGCCTGGAGGGGGACAGGGAGGAACACCATATATTTT
CDR3: CAWRGTGRNTIYF

V: TRBV28
size: .
D: TRBD2
J: TRBJ2-5
DNA: TGTGCCAGCAGTTTAGCGGGGGTGGGAGAGACCCAGTACTTC
CDR3: CASSLAGVGETQYF

V: TRBV4-1
size: .
D: .
J: TRBJ2-3
DNA: TGCGCCAGCAGCCAAGAATTCCCGACAGGCACAGATACGCAGTATTTT
CDR3: CASSQEFPTGTDTQYF

V: TRBV27
size: .
D: TRBD2
J: TRBJ2-7
DNA: TGTGCCAGCAGTCCGGGACTAGTCTTCTACGAGCAGTACTTC
CDR3: CASSPGLVFYEQYF

V: TRBV4-1
size: .
D: .
J: TRBJ1-5
DNA: TGCGCCAGCAGCCTCACCGCGCTGGAGCCCCAGCATTTT
CDR3: CASSLTALEPQHF

V: TRBV9
size: .
D: .
J: TRBJ2-2
DNA: TGTGCCAGCAGCGTAGAAACAAGCACCGGGGAGCTGTTTTTT
CDR3: CASSVETSTGELFF

V: TRBV5-6
size: .
D: TRBD2
J: TRBJ2-7
DNA: TGTGCCAGCAGGCTAGAGACTAGCGGGATAAGAACGGAGCAGTACTTC
CDR3: CASRLETSGIRTEQYF

V: TRBV6-5
size: .
D: TRBD1
J: TRBJ2-3
DNA: TGTGCCAGCAGTTACTACAGGGGGCAGGGGACAGATACGCAGTATTTT
CDR3: CASSYYRGQGTDTQYF

V: TRBV5-1
size: .
D: .
J: TRBJ1-1
DNA: TGCGCCAGCAGCTTGGATATGAACACTGAAGCTTTCTTT
CDR3: CASSLDMNTEAFF

V: TRBV27
size: .
D: .
J: TRBJ1-1
DNA: TGTGCCAGCAGTGGTTATGGGGGGAACACTGAAGCTTTCTTT
CDR3: CASSGYGGNTEAFF